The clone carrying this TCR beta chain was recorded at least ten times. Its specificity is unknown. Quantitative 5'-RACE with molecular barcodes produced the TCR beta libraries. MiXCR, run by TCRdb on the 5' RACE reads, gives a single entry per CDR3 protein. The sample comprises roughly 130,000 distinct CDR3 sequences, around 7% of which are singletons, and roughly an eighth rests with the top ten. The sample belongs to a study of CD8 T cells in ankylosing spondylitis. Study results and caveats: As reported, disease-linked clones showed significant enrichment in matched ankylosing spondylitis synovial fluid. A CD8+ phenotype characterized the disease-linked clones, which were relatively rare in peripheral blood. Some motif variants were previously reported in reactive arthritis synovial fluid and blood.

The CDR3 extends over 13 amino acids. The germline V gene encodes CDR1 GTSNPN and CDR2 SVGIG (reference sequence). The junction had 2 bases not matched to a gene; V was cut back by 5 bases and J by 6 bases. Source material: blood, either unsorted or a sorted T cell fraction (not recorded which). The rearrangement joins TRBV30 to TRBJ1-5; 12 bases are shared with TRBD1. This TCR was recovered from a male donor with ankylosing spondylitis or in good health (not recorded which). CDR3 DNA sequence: TGTGCCTGGGGGACAGGGGGCGTTCAGCCCCAGCATTTT. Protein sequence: CAWGTGGVQPQHF.